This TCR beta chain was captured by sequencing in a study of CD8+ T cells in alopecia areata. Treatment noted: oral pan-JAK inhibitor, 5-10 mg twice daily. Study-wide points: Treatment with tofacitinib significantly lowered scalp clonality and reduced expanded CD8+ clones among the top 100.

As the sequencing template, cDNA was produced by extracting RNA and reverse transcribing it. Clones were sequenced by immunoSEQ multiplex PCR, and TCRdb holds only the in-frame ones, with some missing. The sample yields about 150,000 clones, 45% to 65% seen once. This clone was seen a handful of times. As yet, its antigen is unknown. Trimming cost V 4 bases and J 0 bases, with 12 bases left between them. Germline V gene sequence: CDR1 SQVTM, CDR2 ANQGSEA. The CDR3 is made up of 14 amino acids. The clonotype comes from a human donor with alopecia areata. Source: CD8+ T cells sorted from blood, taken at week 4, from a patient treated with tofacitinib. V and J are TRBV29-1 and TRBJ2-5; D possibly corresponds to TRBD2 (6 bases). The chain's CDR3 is CSVVVAGYQETQYF. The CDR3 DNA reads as TGCAGCGTTGTAGTGGCGGGGTACCAAGAGACCCAGTACTTC.